A selection of T cell receptor beta chains follows, all from one sample in a study of blood T cell repertoires in COVID-19. The method was immunoSEQ multiplex PCR; TCRdb's version includes in-frame clones alone and lacks a portion of them. The table shows approximately 480,000 clones, with roughly nine tenths occurring only once. The sequencing input was PBMCs or T cells enriched from blood (not recorded which). The receptors were gathered from a woman between 18 and 29 years old who had recovered from COVID-19. Each CDR3 is given with its conserved first and last residue. D genes are given only for firm matches. Clone sizes are given selectively: once, few, many, or a class where the clone is expanded.

V gene: TRBV2; J gene: TRBJ1-4; D gene: TRBD1; clone size: NA; CDR3 DNA: TGTGCCAGCAGCCAGGGGGCGGGTTTCAATGAAAAACTGTTTTTT; CDR3 protein: CASSQGAGFNEKLFF
V gene: TRBV20-1; J gene: TRBJ2-2; D gene: NA; clone size: NA; CDR3 DNA: TGCAGTGCTCCCTGGGCCCGGGAGCTGTTTTTT; CDR3 protein: CSAPWARELFF
V gene: TRBV18; J gene: TRBJ1-4; D gene: TRBD1; clone size: NA; CDR3 DNA: TGTGCCAGCGGGACAGCAACTAATGAAAAACTGTTTTTT; CDR3 protein: CASGTATNEKLFF
V gene: TRBV7-2; J gene: TRBJ2-5; D gene: NA; clone size: few; CDR3 DNA: TGTGCCAGCAGCCCCACTCGCGACTCCCCAGGGGCCCAGTACTTC; CDR3 protein: CASSPTRDSPGAQYF
V gene: TRBV29-1; J gene: TRBJ1-6; D gene: TRBD1; clone size: NA; CDR3 DNA: TGCAGCGCGGGGACAGGGACCGATTCACCCCTCCACTTT; CDR3 protein: CSAGTGTDSPLHF
V gene: TRBV4-1; J gene: TRBJ2-7; D gene: TRBD1; clone size: few; CDR3 DNA: TGCGCCAGCAGCTCACGGCAGGGGGCCGACGAGCAGTACTTC; CDR3 protein: CASSSRQGADEQYF
V gene: TRBV5-4; J gene: TRBJ1-2; D gene: TRBD1; clone size: NA; CDR3 DNA: TGTGCCAGCTTTCACAGGGGCTCGGCGACTAACTATGGCTACACCTTC; CDR3 protein: CASFHRGSATNYGYTF
V gene: TRBV5-4; J gene: TRBJ1-5; D gene: NA; clone size: NA; CDR3 DNA: TGTGCCAGCAGCTTGTGGGGGGGGTTAGGCAATCAGCCCCAGCATTTT; CDR3 protein: CASSLWGGLGNQPQHF
V gene: TRBV12-3/TRBV12-4; J gene: TRBJ2-3; D gene: NA; clone size: NA; CDR3 DNA: TGTGCCAGCAGTTTACGGGATACGCAGTATTTT; CDR3 protein: CASSLRDTQYF
V gene: TRBV10-1; J gene: TRBJ2-1; D gene: TRBD2; clone size: NA; CDR3 DNA: TGCGCCAGCAGTCGCGGGACTAGCGGGGGCTTTTACAATGAGCAGTTCTTC; CDR3 protein: CASSRGTSGGFYNEQFF
V gene: TRBV5-4; J gene: TRBJ1-1; D gene: NA; clone size: NA; CDR3 DNA: TGTGCCAGCTGGGGAAGGGAGGGAGCCCCTCTCAAAGCTTTCTTT; CDR3 protein: CASWGREGAPLKAFF
V gene: TRBV5-4; J gene: TRBJ2-7; D gene: NA; clone size: NA; CDR3 DNA: TGTGCCAGCAGCTTGGATCTTGGTTCGGCGGCCGAGGGGGACGAGCAGTACTTC; CDR3 protein: CASSLDLGSAAEGDEQYF
V gene: TRBV27; J gene: TRBJ2-1; D gene: NA; clone size: NA; CDR3 DNA: TGTGCCAGCAGTCCGACAGTATACAATGAGCAGTTCTTC; CDR3 protein: CASSPTVYNEQFF
V gene: TRBV10-3; J gene: TRBJ1-3; D gene: NA; clone size: NA; CDR3 DNA: TGTGCCATCGGCCCAGTTGGCGGAAACACCATATATTTT; CDR3 protein: CAIGPVGGNTIYF
V gene: TRBV7-2; J gene: TRBJ1-1; D gene: NA; clone size: NA; CDR3 DNA: TGTGCCAGCAGCTTAGATACGGGGGAGAACACTGAAGCTTTCTTT; CDR3 protein: CASSLDTGENTEAFF
V gene: TRBV29-1; J gene: TRBJ1-1; D gene: NA; clone size: NA; CDR3 DNA: TGCAGCGTTGATGGGAGTACCAACACTGAAGCTTTCTTT; CDR3 protein: CSVDGSTNTEAFF
V gene: TRBV7-3; J gene: TRBJ2-3; D gene: TRBD2; clone size: NA; CDR3 DNA: TGTGCCAGCAGCCGAAACGGGGGGACAGATACGCAGTATTTT; CDR3 protein: CASSRNGGTDTQYF
V gene: TRBV3-1/TRBV3-2; J gene: TRBJ2-5; D gene: NA; clone size: NA; CDR3 DNA: TGTGCCAGCAGCCAAGCGGGTAGTTCAGAGACCCAGTACTTC; CDR3 protein: CASSQAGSSETQYF
V gene: TRBV4-1; J gene: TRBJ2-2; D gene: TRBD2; clone size: NA; CDR3 DNA: TGCGCCAGCAGCCAAGTAGCGGGGGCCGGGGAGCTGTTTTTT; CDR3 protein: CASSQVAGAGELFF
V gene: TRBV7-2; J gene: TRBJ1-5; D gene: TRBD1; clone size: NA; CDR3 DNA: TGTGCCAGCAACAACGACAGGGGCCAGCCCCAGCATTTT; CDR3 protein: CASNNDRGQPQHF
V gene: TRBV29-1; J gene: TRBJ2-1; D gene: NA; clone size: NA; CDR3 DNA: TGCAGCGTTGAGAGGGGGTTGTCAGCCAATGAGCAGTTCTTC; CDR3 protein: CSVERGLSANEQFF
V gene: TRBV6-5; J gene: TRBJ1-6; D gene: NA; clone size: NA; CDR3 DNA: TGTGCCAGCAGGCAGGGTCGATCACCCCTCCACTTT; CDR3 protein: CASRQGRSPLHF
V gene: TRBV2; J gene: TRBJ1-5; D gene: TRBD1; clone size: NA; CDR3 DNA: TGTGCCAGCACCCCACAGGGGGATCAGCCCCAGCATTTT; CDR3 protein: CASTPQGDQPQHF
V gene: TRBV19; J gene: TRBJ2-7; D gene: NA; clone size: NA; CDR3 DNA: TGTGCCAGTAGTCCGTGGGCGGGACAGTCCTACGAGCAGTACTTC; CDR3 protein: CASSPWAGQSYEQYF
V gene: TRBV14; J gene: TRBJ1-2; D gene: NA; clone size: NA; CDR3 DNA: TGTGCCAGCAGCCAAGGGCGGGGTTATATTGGTGGCTACACCTTC; CDR3 protein: CASSQGRGYIGGYTF
V gene: TRBV5-1; J gene: TRBJ2-5; D gene: NA; clone size: NA; CDR3 DNA: TGCGCCAGCAGCGGTGGGGGGGGCGGAGAGACCCAGTACTTC; CDR3 protein: CASSGGGGGETQYF
V gene: TRBV29-1; J gene: TRBJ2-3; D gene: NA; clone size: NA; CDR3 DNA: TGCAGCGTTGTATCAGGGGCAGATACGCAGTATTTT; CDR3 protein: CSVVSGADTQYF
V gene: TRBV5-1; J gene: TRBJ1-4; D gene: TRBD1; clone size: NA; CDR3 DNA: TGCGCCAGCAGCTTGGACGGGACAGGGCTAGAAAAACTGTTTTTT; CDR3 protein: CASSLDGTGLEKLFF
V gene: TRBV6-1; J gene: TRBJ1-1; D gene: TRBD1; clone size: NA; CDR3 DNA: TGTGCCAGCAGTGAACCTGACAGGGGAGGAACTGAAGCTTTCTTT; CDR3 protein: CASSEPDRGGTEAFF
V gene: TRBV7-9; J gene: TRBJ2-5; D gene: NA; clone size: NA; CDR3 DNA: TGTGCCAGCAGCCGCGGGTGGGGTGAGACCCAGTACTTC; CDR3 protein: CASSRGWGETQYF
V gene: TRBV9; J gene: TRBJ1-2; D gene: TRBD1; clone size: NA; CDR3 DNA: TGTGCCAGCGGCTCTAGGGGGCCGGGCCCAAACTATGGCTACACCTTC; CDR3 protein: CASGSRGPGPNYGYTF
V gene: TRBV5-6; J gene: TRBJ2-1; D gene: NA; clone size: NA; CDR3 DNA: TGTGCCAGCAGCCCAGCAGGGGTTGAAATTTACAATGAGCAGTTCTTC; CDR3 protein: CASSPAGVEIYNEQFF
V gene: TRBV5-6; J gene: TRBJ2-5; D gene: TRBD2; clone size: NA; CDR3 DNA: TGTGCCAGCAGCTTTTTTAGCGGGGAGCTCCTTCAAGAGACCCAGTACTTC; CDR3 protein: CASSFFSGELLQETQYF
V gene: TRBV5-1; J gene: TRBJ1-2; D gene: NA; clone size: NA; CDR3 DNA: TGCGCCAGCAGCTTGGATGCTACGGGGAACTATGGCTACACCTTC; CDR3 protein: CASSLDATGNYGYTF
V gene: TRBV2; J gene: TRBJ2-7; D gene: NA; clone size: NA; CDR3 DNA: TGTGCCAGCAAGACTGCGGGTTCCTACGAGCAGTACTTC; CDR3 protein: CASKTAGSYEQYF
V gene: TRBV24-1; J gene: TRBJ2-7; D gene: TRBD1; clone size: NA; CDR3 DNA: TGTGCCACCAGTGATTCACAGGGGGAGCAGTACTTC; CDR3 protein: CATSDSQGEQYF
V gene: TRBV21-1; J gene: TRBJ1-2; D gene: NA; clone size: NA; CDR3 DNA: TGTGCCAGCAGCAAAGAGAGTTATAGGGGCACAAGGGATGGCTACACCTTC; CDR3 protein: CASSKESYRGTRDGYTF
V gene: TRBV3-1/TRBV3-2; J gene: TRBJ2-1; D gene: TRBD2; clone size: NA; CDR3 DNA: TGTGCCAGCAGCCTCCGTAGCGGGGGGGCCGCCTACAATGAGCAGTTCTTC; CDR3 protein: CASSLRSGGAAYNEQFF
V gene: TRBV30; J gene: TRBJ1-5; D gene: NA; clone size: NA; CDR3 DNA: TGTGCCTGGAGTGTACTGCAGGGAGGCCAGCCCCAGCATTTT; CDR3 protein: CAWSVLQGGQPQHF
V gene: TRBV5-1; J gene: TRBJ1-4; D gene: NA; clone size: few; CDR3 DNA: TGCGCCAGCAGTCTAGGGGGTAATAATGAAAAACTGTTTTTT; CDR3 protein: CASSLGGNNEKLFF
V gene: TRBV2; J gene: TRBJ1-5; D gene: NA; clone size: NA; CDR3 DNA: TGTGCCAGCAAAAAAGAGTTAGATCAGCCCCAGCATTTT; CDR3 protein: CASKKELDQPQHF
V gene: TRBV10-2; J gene: TRBJ2-3; D gene: NA; clone size: NA; CDR3 DNA: TGCGCCAGCAGTGAGTCCAACAGTTTAGTAGGAACGCAGTATTTT; CDR3 protein: CASSESNSLVGTQYF
V gene: TRBV7-2; J gene: TRBJ2-1; D gene: NA; clone size: few; CDR3 DNA: TGTGCCAGCAGCTCCGGACTCTACAATGAGCAGTTCTTC; CDR3 protein: CASSSGLYNEQFF
V gene: TRBV28; J gene: TRBJ1-4; D gene: NA; clone size: once; CDR3 DNA: TGTGCCAGCAGTCCGGGTGGAAACGAAAAACTGTTTTTT; CDR3 protein: CASSPGGNEKLFF
V gene: TRBV2; J gene: TRBJ2-1; D gene: TRBD2; clone size: NA; CDR3 DNA: TGTGCCAGCATGAAACTAGCGGAGGAAAATGAGCAGTTCTTC; CDR3 protein: CASMKLAEENEQFF
V gene: TRBV30; J gene: TRBJ2-5; D gene: NA; clone size: NA; CDR3 DNA: TGTGCCTGGAAGACTCAAGAGACCCAGTACTTC; CDR3 protein: CAWKTQETQYF
V gene: TRBV5-1; J gene: TRBJ2-5; D gene: NA; clone size: NA; CDR3 DNA: TGCGCCAGCAGCCCTAAGACCCAGTACTTC; CDR3 protein: CASSPKTQYF
V gene: TRBV5-4; J gene: TRBJ1-4; D gene: TRBD1; clone size: NA; CDR3 DNA: TGTGCCAGCAGTACAGGGGGCCTAACTAATGAAAAACTGTTTTTT; CDR3 protein: CASSTGGLTNEKLFF